This T cell receptor (beta chain) was observed in a study of blood T cell repertoires in COVID-19. The wider study: Acute and convalescent COVID-19 specimens originated in the United States, Italy and Spain. From T cells, B-cell-depleted T cells, or PBMCs came the material, which was cDNA or gDNA.

Trimming removed 1 base at V and 6 bases at J, with 7 bases between. This CDR3 spans 13 amino acids. Germline loops: CDR1 SGHDN, CDR2 FVKESK. Original analysis: Reference gene primer amplification gave estimated nucleated cell counts. Profiling relied on immunoSEQ multiplex PCR, and the TCRdb table lists in-frame clones only, not all of them. The V and J calls and clone size come from that table; D and trimming were worked out from the DNA. This table holds about 200,000 clones, around nine tenths found once. Source material: peripheral blood. The clonotype originates from a man between 60 and 75 years old who had recovered from COVID-19. V and J are TRBV14 and TRBJ2-1; D perhaps matches TRBD2 (6 bases). This chain's CDR3 is CASSQGLVNEQFF. Written as DNA, the CDR3 is TGTGCCAGCAGCCAAGGACTAGTCAATGAGCAGTTCTTC.